This T cell receptor beta chain was documented in a study of identifying expanded T cells in peripheral blood. Whole-study findings and limits: Clone count variance between roughly 2-week samples rose with total template count.

Repertoires were generated with immunoSEQ multiplex PCR, while TCRdb's copy carries only in-frame clones and drops some. The sample shows more than 45,000 clones, 89% of them seen only once. With respect to this clone: Its antigen is still unknown.

The CDR3 loop spans 14 amino acids. From germline, CDR1 is SQVTM and CDR2 ANQGSEA. Trimming removed 7 bases from V and 2 bases from J; junction bases left unmatched: 10. Collection occurred without any documented infections or immune events in donors. Sequencing used blood. This TCR came from a person aged 18 to 75 in good health. The chain joins TRBV29-1 to TRBJ2-7; 8 bases map to TRBD1. In DNA form, the CDR3 reads TGCAGCGCCGAGGGCCGGGACAGGCCCTACGAGCAGTACTTC. Translation: CSAEGRDRPYEQYF.